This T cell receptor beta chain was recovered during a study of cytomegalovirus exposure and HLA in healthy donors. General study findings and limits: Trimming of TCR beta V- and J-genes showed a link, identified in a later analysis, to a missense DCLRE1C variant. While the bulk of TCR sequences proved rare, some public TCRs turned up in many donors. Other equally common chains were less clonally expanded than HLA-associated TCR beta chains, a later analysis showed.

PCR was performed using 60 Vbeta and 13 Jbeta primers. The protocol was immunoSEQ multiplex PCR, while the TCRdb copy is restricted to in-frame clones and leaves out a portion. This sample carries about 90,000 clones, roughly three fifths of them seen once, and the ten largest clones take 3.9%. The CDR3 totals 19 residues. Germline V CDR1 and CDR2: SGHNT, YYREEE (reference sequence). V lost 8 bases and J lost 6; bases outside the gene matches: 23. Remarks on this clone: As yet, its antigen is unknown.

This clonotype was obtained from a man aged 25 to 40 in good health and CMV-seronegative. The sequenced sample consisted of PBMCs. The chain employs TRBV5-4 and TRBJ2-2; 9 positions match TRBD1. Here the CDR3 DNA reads TGTGCCAGTAACTCCGGGACAGGGCGCAGTCCGGACGGTTCCGGGGAGCTGTTTTTT. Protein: CASNSGTGRSPDGSGELFF.